Listed below are T cell receptor beta chains from one sample, sequenced in a study of blood T cells in healthy people across ages. TCRdb redid the calling of the 5' RACE reads with MiXCR, one entry per CDR3 protein. This sample carries approximately 780,000 distinct CDR3 sequences, roughly 24% of them seen once, and the ten largest clones take about 2.9%. The same data also contributed to another study, on T cells of mothers and their children.

The sequenced sample was blood. The receptors stem from a boy between 5 and 17 years old in good health. Both conserved end residues are part of each CDR3. D genes are given only for firm matches. Only part of the rows carry a size: once, few, many, or a class if the clone is expanded.

DNA: TGTGCCAGCAGCCAAGGGGGACTAGCGGGGGGCCAGGGAGAGACCCAGTACTTC
CDR3: CASSQGGLAGGQGETQYF
J: TRBJ2-5
V: TRBV3-1
size: few
D: TRBD2

DNA: TGTGCCAGCTGCCTTGCCGCGGGACAAGAGACCCAGTACTTC
CDR3: CASCLAAGQETQYF
J: TRBJ2-5
V: TRBV28
size: -
D: -

DNA: TGTGCCAGCAGTTCCTCCGGGACAGCAAAGCATGGCTACACCTTC
CDR3: CASSSSGTAKHGYTF
J: TRBJ1-2
V: TRBV12-3/TRBV12-4
size: few
D: TRBD1

DNA: TGTGCCAGCAGCTTGGACCGGGACAGGCAGACCCAGTACTTC
CDR3: CASSLDRDRQTQYF
J: TRBJ2-5
V: TRBV5-6
size: few
D: TRBD1

DNA: TGTGCTAGTGGTTCGCCCGGGGAAGCCAATTCACCCCTCCACTTT
CDR3: CASGSPGEANSPLHF
J: TRBJ1-6
V: TRBV12-5
size: few
D: -

DNA: TGTGCCAGCAGTTTTCTAATAGAGGGATCCGAGCAGTACTTC
CDR3: CASSFLIEGSEQYF
J: TRBJ2-7
V: TRBV12-3/TRBV12-4
size: -
D: -

DNA: TGTGCCGGCAGCGAAGCCAGGGATGAAAAACTGTTTTTT
CDR3: CAGSEARDEKLFF
J: TRBJ1-4
V: TRBV7-9
size: -
D: -

DNA: TGCGCCAGCAGGCCCGGGACAGGGAACAATGAGCAGTTCTTC
CDR3: CASRPGTGNNEQFF
J: TRBJ2-1
V: TRBV5-1
size: -
D: TRBD1

DNA: TGCGCCAGCAGCTTGGTGACAGGGGGCCTCACTGAAGCTTTCTTT
CDR3: CASSLVTGGLTEAFF
J: TRBJ1-1
V: TRBV5-1
size: -
D: TRBD1

DNA: TGTGCCAGCACCCTAGCGGGGGTCCCCTACAATGAGCAGTTCTTC
CDR3: CASTLAGVPYNEQFF
J: TRBJ2-1
V: TRBV12-3/TRBV12-4
size: -
D: TRBD2

DNA: TGTGCCAGCAGCTTGGAGGACAGGGAAACCTACGAGCAGTACTTC
CDR3: CASSLEDRETYEQYF
J: TRBJ2-7
V: TRBV5-6
size: few
D: TRBD1

DNA: TGTGCCAGCAGCCGCCAGGGGTTTCCGAATGAGCAGTTCTTC
CDR3: CASSRQGFPNEQFF
J: TRBJ2-1
V: TRBV7-2
size: -
D: -

DNA: TGTGCCAGCAGGGAGGGCGAGGCTAATGAAAAACTGTTTTTT
CDR3: CASREGEANEKLFF
J: TRBJ1-4
V: TRBV2
size: few
D: -

DNA: TGTGCCAGCAGTCCCGTTGCTATGAACACTGAAGCTTTCTTT
CDR3: CASSPVAMNTEAFF
J: TRBJ1-1
V: TRBV6-5
size: few
D: -

DNA: TGTGCCAGCAGCACTGGACCCGCAAGGAAGACCTACAATGAGCAGTTCTTC
CDR3: CASSTGPARKTYNEQFF
J: TRBJ2-1
V: TRBV7-6
size: few
D: -

DNA: TGCAGCGTTGGCGGGCTGGACGAGCAGTACTTC
CDR3: CSVGGLDEQYF
J: TRBJ2-7
V: TRBV29-1
size: few
D: -

DNA: TGTGCCAGCAGCGTCATGGTTGGGACCCAGCATTTT
CDR3: CASSVMVGTQHF
J: TRBJ1-5
V: TRBV6-1
size: few
D: -

DNA: TGTGCCTGGAGTAGCCCGCGGGGAGTTCCCTACGAGCAGTACTTC
CDR3: CAWSSPRGVPYEQYF
J: TRBJ2-7
V: TRBV30
size: -
D: -

DNA: TGTGCCAGCAGTTTTTCTAGGGGCGCTGAAGCTTTCTTT
CDR3: CASSFSRGAEAFF
J: TRBJ1-1
V: TRBV12-3/TRBV12-4
size: few
D: -

DNA: TGTGCCTGGAGCGGGGGAAACATTCAGTACTTC
CDR3: CAWSGGNIQYF
J: TRBJ2-4
V: TRBV30
size: -
D: -

DNA: TGTGCCAGCAGCCCCAGGGCCCGGGGGAGGGAGACCCAGTACTTC
CDR3: CASSPRARGRETQYF
J: TRBJ2-5
V: TRBV11-2
size: few
D: -

DNA: TGTGCCATCAGTGAGTCGACCCTGGGGACTAATGAAAAACTGTTTTTT
CDR3: CAISESTLGTNEKLFF
J: TRBJ1-4
V: TRBV10-3
size: -
D: -

DNA: TGTGCCAGCAGTTCCCAAAATCATTATGGCTACACCTTC
CDR3: CASSSQNHYGYTF
J: TRBJ1-2
V: TRBV27
size: few
D: -

DNA: TGTGCCAGCGAGGGTCAAGTGGAGACCCAGTACTTC
CDR3: CASEGQVETQYF
J: TRBJ2-5
V: TRBV11-2
size: -
D: -

DNA: TGCAGCGTATCCACAGGGGCAGAACAGCCCCAGCATTTT
CDR3: CSVSTGAEQPQHF
J: TRBJ1-5
V: TRBV29-1
size: -
D: TRBD1

DNA: TGCACCAGCCGAAGCGGTCTCCTCGTAGCGGGGGAGACCCAGTACTTC
CDR3: CTSRSGLLVAGETQYF
J: TRBJ2-5
V: TRBV5-1
size: -
D: TRBD2

DNA: TGTGCCAGCAGCCAAGTAAGCAGCGGAGAGACCCAGTACTTC
CDR3: CASSQVSSGETQYF
J: TRBJ2-5
V: TRBV3-1
size: -
D: -

DNA: TGTGCCAGCAGCGGCGCCGCCGGGGGGTACGAGCAGTACTTC
CDR3: CASSGAAGGYEQYF
J: TRBJ2-7
V: TRBV7-9
size: few
D: TRBD2

DNA: TGTGCTAGTGGCAGACTCTTATCGTCTAACGAGCAGTACTTC
CDR3: CASGRLLSSNEQYF
J: TRBJ2-7
V: TRBV12-5
size: few
D: -